The entry below describes one T cell receptor (beta chain). The antigen is unknown. This specimen belongs to a study of CD8+ T cells in alopecia areata. CDR1 SNHLY and CDR2 FYNNEI come from the germline V gene. The CDR3 is 15 amino acids. J gave up 2 bases and V 5 bases, and 8 bases lay outside the gene matches. Whole-study results and caveats: Clonality exceeded that of normal scalp in lesional scalp, most notably in alopecia totalis/universalis. Sequencing of scalp samples also captures resident alphabeta T cells of normal skin. Patients showed less clear TCR sequence sharing than mice, possibly partly because of HLA diversity.

RNA extraction and reverse transcription yielded cDNA as sequencing template. The assay was immunoSEQ multiplex PCR, and TCRdb's table has in-frame clones only and misses some. Of around 97,000 clones listed, less than 70% were seen once; the top ten hold around 10%. Sorting of CD4+ and CD8+ T cells was performed on PBMCs. The chain uses TRBV2 and TRBJ2-7; 8 bases fit TRBD2. The receptor was derived from a human donor in good health. The sample consisted of CD4+ T cells sorted from blood. This chain's CDR3 is CASSQGLASTYEQYF. CDR3 nucleotides: TGTGCCAGCAGTCAAGGACTAGCTTCAACCTACGAGCAGTACTTC.